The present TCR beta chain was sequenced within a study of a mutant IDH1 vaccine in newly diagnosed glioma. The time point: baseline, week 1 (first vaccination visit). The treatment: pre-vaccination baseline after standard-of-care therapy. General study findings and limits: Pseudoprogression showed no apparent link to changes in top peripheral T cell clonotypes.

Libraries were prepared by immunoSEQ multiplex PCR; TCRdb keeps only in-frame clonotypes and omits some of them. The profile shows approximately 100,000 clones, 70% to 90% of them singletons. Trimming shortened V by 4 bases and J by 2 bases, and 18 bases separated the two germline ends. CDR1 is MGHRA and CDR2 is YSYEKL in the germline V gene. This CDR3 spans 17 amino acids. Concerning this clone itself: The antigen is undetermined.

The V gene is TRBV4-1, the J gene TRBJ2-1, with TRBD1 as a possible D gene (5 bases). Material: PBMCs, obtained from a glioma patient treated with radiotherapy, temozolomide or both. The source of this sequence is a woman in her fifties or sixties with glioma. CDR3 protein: CASSREQTARAYNEQFF. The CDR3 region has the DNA TGCGCCAGCAGCCGAGAGCAGACAGCCAGGGCCTACAATGAGCAGTTCTTC.